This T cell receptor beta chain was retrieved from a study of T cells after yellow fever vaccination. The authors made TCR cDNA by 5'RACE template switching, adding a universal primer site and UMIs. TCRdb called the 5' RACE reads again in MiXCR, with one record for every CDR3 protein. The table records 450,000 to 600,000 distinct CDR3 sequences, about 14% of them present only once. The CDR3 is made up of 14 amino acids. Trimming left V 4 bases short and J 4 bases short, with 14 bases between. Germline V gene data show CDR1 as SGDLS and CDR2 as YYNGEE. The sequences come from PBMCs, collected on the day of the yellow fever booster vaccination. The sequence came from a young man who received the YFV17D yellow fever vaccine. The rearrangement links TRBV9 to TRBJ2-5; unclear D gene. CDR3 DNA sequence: TGTGCCAGCAGCCCCCCCTTTGGCGGAGAGACCCAGTACTTC. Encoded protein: CASSPPFGGETQYF.